The 11 T cell receptor beta chains reported below all come from one sample, sequenced in a study of T cell responses to AZD1222 COVID-19 vaccine. Assay: immunoSEQ multiplex PCR; the TCRdb copy retains only in-frame clones and omits some. The data contain around 220,000 clones, around 94% of them singletons. The sample was peripheral blood, taken 28 days after the second dose of the MenACWY control vaccine. These receptors all come from an adult who received the MenACWY meningococcal vaccine as a control.

This clone showed up just once. V gene TRBV9 combines with J gene TRBJ2-7; no clear D gene. This CDR3 has 13 amino acids. CDR1 and CDR2 (germline): SGDLS, YYNGEE. V was trimmed by 3 bases and J by 3 bases, leaving 10 bases between them. The CDR3 protein is CASSDKEYYEQYF. CDR3 nucleotide sequence: TGTGCCAGCAGCGACAAGGAGTACTACGAGCAGTACTTC.

This clone was recorded only once. The chain is built from TRBV4-1 and TRBJ1-2, with 9 positions matching TRBD1. This CDR3 region has 17 residues. Germline V gene data show CDR1 as MGHRA and CDR2 as YSYEKL. V dropped 0 bases and J dropped 5; count of bases not matched to a gene: 10. CDR3 sequence: CASSQDHPTGGGYGYTF. The CDR3 bases are TGCGCCAGCAGCCAAGATCACCCTACAGGGGGCGGGTATGGCTACACCTTC.

The chain carries TRBV15 and TRBJ2-1; D is undetermined. V shed 0 bases and J shed 12 bases, with 15 bases lying between them. The CDR3 loop spans 14 amino acids. In germline, CDR1 is LNHNV, CDR2 YYDKDF (reference sequence). Here the CDR3 DNA reads TGTGCCACCAGCAGAGAGGATATGACCAAAACGCAGTTCTTC. This sequence encodes CATSREDMTKTQFF.

The chain links TRBV7-9 to TRBJ1-3; D is ambiguous. The CDR3 contains 15 residues. Trimming pared 5 bases from V and 0 bases from J, leaving 11 bases between. Germline V gene lookup returns CDR1 SEHNR and CDR2 FQNEAQ (reference sequence). CDR3 region: CASSRSQSSGNTIYF. The DNA for the CDR3 is TGTGCCAGCAGCCGTTCCCAGAGCTCTGGAAACACCATATATTTT.

In its sample, this clone was seen a few times. J is TRBJ2-7 and V is TRBV12-3 or TRBV12-4; maybe TRBD2 (6 bases). The V end lost 9 bases, the J end lost 3 bases, and 15 bases lay between the germline ends. CDR3 length equals 13 residues. Written as DNA, the CDR3 is TGTGCCAGTCAACGGGGGAGTCTCTACGAGCAGTACTTC. It specifies CASQRGSLYEQYF.

This chain joins TRBV15 and TRBJ2-3; the D gene is possibly TRBD2 (6 bases). The CDR3 is 16 residues long. Germline CDR1 is LNHNV and CDR2 is YYDKDF (reference sequence). The V end lost 0 bases, the J end lost 1 base, and 11 bases lay between the germline ends. The CDR3 region has the DNA TGTGCCACCAGCAGAGATCCAGGGAGGCGCACAGATACGCAGTATTTT. This sequence encodes CATSRDPGRRTDTQYF.

The CDR3 loop reads CATSDRGFADRGSSYNEQFF. CDR3 nucleotides: TGTGCCACCAGTGATAGGGGGTTTGCGGACAGGGGGAGCTCCTACAATGAGCAGTTCTTC. The chain joins TRBV24-1 to TRBJ2-1; 10 positions match TRBD1. V was pared by 3 bases and J by 0 bases, with 13 bases of the junction left unmatched. Germline CDR1 and CDR2: KGHDR and SFDVKD. There are 20 residues in the CDR3.

The chain carries TRBV13 and TRBJ1-1; weak D call: TRBD1 (5 bases). The CDR3 is made up of 14 amino acids. The V gene lost 2 bases and the J gene lost 0 bases, with 7 bases spanning the gap. Germline V lookup: CDR1 PRHDT, CDR2 FYEKMQ (reference sequence). This CDR3 reads CASSLWGVNTEAFF. CDR3 DNA: TGTGCCAGCAGCTTATGGGGGGTGAACACTGAAGCTTTCTTT.

The genes are TRBV7-9 and TRBJ1-2; D is unresolved. Germline assignment: CDR1 SEHNR and CDR2 FQNEAQ (reference sequence). The V end lost 3 bases, the J end lost 3 bases, and 14 bases lay between the germline ends. The CDR3 runs to 15 residues. The CDR3 region is CASSFGSRIDYGYTF. The CDR3 nucleotides are TGTGCCAGCAGCTTCGGGTCACGAATCGACTATGGCTACACCTTC.

This chain links TRBV27 with TRBJ1-2, with 7 bases identical to TRBD1. Germline CDR1 is MNHEY and CDR2 is SMNVEV (reference sequence). J was trimmed by 6 bases and V by 6 bases; bases with no gene match: 1. This CDR3 is built from 11 residues. CDR3 loop: CASRTGDGYTF. CDR3 sequence (DNA): TGTGCCAGCAGAACAGGGGATGGCTACACCTTC.

V gene TRBV7-9 combines with J gene TRBJ1-5; a possible D gene is TRBD1 (5 bases). Germline V CDR1 and CDR2: SEHNR, FQNEAQ (reference sequence). The CDR3 runs 15 residues. V was pared by 1 base and J by 1 base, with 8 bases between. CDR3 nucleotide sequence: TGTGCCAGCAGCTTAGGGGGGGGAAGCAATCAGCCCCAGCATTTT. Translated, it gives CASSLGGGSNQPQHF.